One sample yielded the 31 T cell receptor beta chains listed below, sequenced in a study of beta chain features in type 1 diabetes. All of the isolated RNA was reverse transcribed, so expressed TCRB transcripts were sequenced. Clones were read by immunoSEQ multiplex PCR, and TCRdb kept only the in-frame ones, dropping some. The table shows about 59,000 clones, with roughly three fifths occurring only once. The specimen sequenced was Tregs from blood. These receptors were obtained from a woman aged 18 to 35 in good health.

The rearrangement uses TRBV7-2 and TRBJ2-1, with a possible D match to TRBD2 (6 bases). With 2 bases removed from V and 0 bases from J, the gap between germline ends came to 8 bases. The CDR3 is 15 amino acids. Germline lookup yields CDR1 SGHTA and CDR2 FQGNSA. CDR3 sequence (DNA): TGTGCCAGCAGCTTACTAGCGAGCTCCTACAATGAGCAGTTCTTC. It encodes CASSLLASSYNEQFF. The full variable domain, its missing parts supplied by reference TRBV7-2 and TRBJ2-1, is GAGVSQSPSNKVTEKGKDVELRCDPISGHTALYWYRQSLGQGLEFLIYFQGNSAPDKSGLPSDRFSAERTGGSVSTLTIQRTQQEDSAVYLCASSLLASSYNEQFFGPGTRLTVL.

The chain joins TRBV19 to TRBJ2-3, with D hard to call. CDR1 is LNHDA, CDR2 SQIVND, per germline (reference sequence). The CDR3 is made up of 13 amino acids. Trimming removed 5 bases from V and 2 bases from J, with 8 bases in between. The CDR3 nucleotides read TGTGCCAGTAGTGAGGCTCCCACAGATACGCAGTATTTT. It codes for CASSEAPTDTQYF.

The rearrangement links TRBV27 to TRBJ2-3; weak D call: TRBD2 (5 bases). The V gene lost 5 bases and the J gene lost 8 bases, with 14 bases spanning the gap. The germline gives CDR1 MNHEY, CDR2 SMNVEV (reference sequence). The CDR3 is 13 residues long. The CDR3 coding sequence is TGTGCCAGCAGTCCCCGGGCTCGGGGTACGCAGTATTTT. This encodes CASSPRARGTQYF.

CDR3 region: CASSQVRTENTEAFF. CDR3 in DNA: TGCGCCAGCAGCCAAGTCAGGACAGAGAACACTGAAGCTTTCTTT. J is TRBJ1-1 and V is TRBV4-1, with D perhaps TRBD1 (6 bases). Trimming left V 1 base short and J 1 base short, with 10 bases between. The V gene's germline CDR1 is MGHRA and CDR2 YSYEKL. The CDR3 sequence is 15 residues long.

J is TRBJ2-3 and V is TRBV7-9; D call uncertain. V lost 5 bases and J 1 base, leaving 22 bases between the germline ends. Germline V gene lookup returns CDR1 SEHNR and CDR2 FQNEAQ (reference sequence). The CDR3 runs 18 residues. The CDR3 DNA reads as TGTGCCAGCAGCATAGGGTTTCTTTGGAGAGAACGCACAGATACGCAGTATTTT. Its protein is CASSIGFLWRERTDTQYF.

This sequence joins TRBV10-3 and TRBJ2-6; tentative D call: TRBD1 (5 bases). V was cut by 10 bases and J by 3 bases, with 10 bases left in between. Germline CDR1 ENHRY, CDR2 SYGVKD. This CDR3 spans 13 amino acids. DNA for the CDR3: TGTGCCACCCAGGGCGGTGGGGCCAACGTCCTGACTTTC. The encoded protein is CATQGGGANVLTF.

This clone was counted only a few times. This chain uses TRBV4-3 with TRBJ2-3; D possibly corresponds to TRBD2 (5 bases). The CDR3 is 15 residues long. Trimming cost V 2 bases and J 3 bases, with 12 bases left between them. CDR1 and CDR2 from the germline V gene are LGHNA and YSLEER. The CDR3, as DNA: TGCGCCAGCAGCCAATACCTCCGGGATACAGATACGCAGTATTTT. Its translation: CASSQYLRDTDTQYF.

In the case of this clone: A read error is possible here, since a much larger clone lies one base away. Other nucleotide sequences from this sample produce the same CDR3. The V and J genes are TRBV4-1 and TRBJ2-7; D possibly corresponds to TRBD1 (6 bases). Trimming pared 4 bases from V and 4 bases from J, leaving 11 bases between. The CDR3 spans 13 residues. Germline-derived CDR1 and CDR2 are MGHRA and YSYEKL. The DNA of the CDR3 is TGCGCCAGCAGCCTTCGACAGGTGTACGAGCAGTACTTC. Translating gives CASSLRQVYEQYF.

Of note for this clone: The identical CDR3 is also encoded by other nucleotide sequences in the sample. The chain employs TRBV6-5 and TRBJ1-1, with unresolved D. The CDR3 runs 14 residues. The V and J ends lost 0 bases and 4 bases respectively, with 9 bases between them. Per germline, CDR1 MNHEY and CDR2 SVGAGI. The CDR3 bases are TGTGCCAGCAGTTACTCAGGGCGGGGCACTGAAGCTTTCTTT. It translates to CASSYSGRGTEAFF.

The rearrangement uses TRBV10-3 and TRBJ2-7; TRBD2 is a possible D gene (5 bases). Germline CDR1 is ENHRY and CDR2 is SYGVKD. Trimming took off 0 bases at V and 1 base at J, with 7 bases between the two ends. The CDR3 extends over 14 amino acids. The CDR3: CAISESGGSYEQYF. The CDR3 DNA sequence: TGTGCCATCAGTGAGTCGGGCGGGTCCTACGAGCAGTACTTC.

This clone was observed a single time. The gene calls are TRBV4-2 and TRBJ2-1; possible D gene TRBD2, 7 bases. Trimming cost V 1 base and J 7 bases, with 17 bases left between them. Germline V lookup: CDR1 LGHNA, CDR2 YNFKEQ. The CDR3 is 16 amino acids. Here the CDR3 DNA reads TGTGCCAGCAGCCAAGTAGGATGGGGGGGCAAGAATGAGCAGTTCTTC. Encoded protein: CASSQVGWGGKNEQFF.

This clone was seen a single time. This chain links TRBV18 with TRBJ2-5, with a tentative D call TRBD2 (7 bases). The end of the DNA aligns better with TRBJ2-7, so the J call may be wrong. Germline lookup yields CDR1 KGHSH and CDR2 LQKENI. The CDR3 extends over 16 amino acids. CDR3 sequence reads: CASSLRGAGALNEQYF. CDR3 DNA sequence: TGTGCCAGCTCACTCCGGGGGGCGGGAGCTCTAAACGAGCAGTACTTC.

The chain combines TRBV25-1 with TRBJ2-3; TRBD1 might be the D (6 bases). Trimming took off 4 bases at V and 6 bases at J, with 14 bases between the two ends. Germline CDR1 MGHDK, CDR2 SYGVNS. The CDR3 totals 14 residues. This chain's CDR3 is CASSGYRVSDTQYF. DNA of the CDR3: TGTGCCAGCAGTGGTTACAGGGTCTCGGATACGCAGTATTTT.

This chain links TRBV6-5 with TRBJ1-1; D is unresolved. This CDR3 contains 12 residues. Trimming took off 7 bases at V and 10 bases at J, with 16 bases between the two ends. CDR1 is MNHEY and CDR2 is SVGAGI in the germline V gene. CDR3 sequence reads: CASTSGYGGAFF. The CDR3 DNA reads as TGTGCCAGCACCTCGGGCTATGGAGGAGCTTTCTTT.

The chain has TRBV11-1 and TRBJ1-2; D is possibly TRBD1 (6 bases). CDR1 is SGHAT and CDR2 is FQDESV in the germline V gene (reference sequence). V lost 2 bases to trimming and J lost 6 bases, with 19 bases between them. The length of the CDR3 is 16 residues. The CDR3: CASSLRPGTPVDGYTF. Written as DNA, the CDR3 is TGTGCCAGCAGCTTACGGCCTGGGACACCCGTTGATGGCTACACCTTC. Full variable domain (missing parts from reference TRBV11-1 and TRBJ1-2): EAEVAQSPRYKITEKSQAVAFWCDPISGHATLYWYRQILGQGPELLVQFQDESVVDDSQLPKDRFSAERLKGVDSTLKIQPAELGDSAMYLCASSLRPGTPVDGYTFGSGTRLTVV.

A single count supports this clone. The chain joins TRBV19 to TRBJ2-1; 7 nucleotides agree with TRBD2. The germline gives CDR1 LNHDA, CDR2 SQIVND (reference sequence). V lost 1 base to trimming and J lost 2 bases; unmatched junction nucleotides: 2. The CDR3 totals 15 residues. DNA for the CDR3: TGTGCCAGTAGTATAGGCAGCGGGACCTACAATGAGCAGTTCTTC. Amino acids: CASSIGSGTYNEQFF. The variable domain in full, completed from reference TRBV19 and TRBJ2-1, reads DGGITQSPKYLFRKEGQNVTLSCEQNLNHDAMYWYRQDPGQGLRLIYYSQIVNDFQKGDIAEGYSVSREKKESFPLTVTSAQKNPTAFYLCASSIGSGTYNEQFFGPGTRLTVL.

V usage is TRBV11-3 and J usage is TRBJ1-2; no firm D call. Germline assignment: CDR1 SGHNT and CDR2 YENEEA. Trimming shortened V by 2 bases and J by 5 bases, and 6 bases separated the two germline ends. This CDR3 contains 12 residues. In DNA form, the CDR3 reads TGTGCCAGCAGCTTAACCGGGTATGGCTACACCTTC. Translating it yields CASSLTGYGYTF.

CDR3 loop: CASGTDSTDTQYF. In DNA, the CDR3 is TGCGCCAGCGGGACAGATAGCACAGATACGCAGTATTTT. The chain is built from TRBV5-1 and TRBJ2-3; 7 bases are shared with TRBD1. Germline CDR1 reads SGHRS; CDR2 reads YFSETQ. CDR3 length equals 13 residues. The V gene end was trimmed by 7 bases and the J gene end by 0 bases; junction bases not matched to a gene: 2.

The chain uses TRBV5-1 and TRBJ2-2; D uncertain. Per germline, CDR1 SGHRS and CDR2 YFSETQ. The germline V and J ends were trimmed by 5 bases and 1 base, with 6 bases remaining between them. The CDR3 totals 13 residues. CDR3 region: CASSIENTGELFF. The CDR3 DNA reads TGCGCCAGCAGTATAGAGAACACCGGGGAGCTGTTTTTT.

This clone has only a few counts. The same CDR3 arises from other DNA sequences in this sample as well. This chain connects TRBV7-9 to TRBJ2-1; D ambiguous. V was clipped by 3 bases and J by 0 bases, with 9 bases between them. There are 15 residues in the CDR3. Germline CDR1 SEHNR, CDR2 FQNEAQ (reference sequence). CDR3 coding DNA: TGTGCCAGCAGCTTCGGCGGATCCTCCTACAATGAGCAGTTCTTC. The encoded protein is CASSFGGSSYNEQFF.

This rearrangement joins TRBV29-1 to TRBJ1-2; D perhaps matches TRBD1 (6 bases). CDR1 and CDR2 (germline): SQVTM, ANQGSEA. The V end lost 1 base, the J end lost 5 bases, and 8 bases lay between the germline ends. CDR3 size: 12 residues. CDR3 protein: CSVEGGRYGYTF. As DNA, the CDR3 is TGCAGCGTTGAAGGGGGGCGTTATGGCTACACCTTC.

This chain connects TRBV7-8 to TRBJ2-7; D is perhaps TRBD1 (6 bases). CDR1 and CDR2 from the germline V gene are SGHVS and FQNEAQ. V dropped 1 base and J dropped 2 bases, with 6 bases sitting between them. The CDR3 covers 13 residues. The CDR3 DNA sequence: TGTGCCAGCAGCTTAGACAGGGCCTACGAGCAGTACTTC. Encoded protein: CASSLDRAYEQYF.

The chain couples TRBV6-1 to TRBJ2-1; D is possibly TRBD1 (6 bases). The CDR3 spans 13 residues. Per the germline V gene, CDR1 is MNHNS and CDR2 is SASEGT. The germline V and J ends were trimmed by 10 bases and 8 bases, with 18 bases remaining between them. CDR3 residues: CATWDILVDEQFF. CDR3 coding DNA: TGTGCCACCTGGGACATTTTGGTCGATGAGCAGTTCTTC.

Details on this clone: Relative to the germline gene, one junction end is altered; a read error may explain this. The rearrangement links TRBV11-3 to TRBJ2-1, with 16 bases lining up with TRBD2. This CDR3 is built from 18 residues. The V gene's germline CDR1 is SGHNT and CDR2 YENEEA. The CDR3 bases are TGTGCCAGCAGCTACACCGGGACTAGCGGGGGGGCCTATAATGAGCAGTTCTTC. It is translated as CASSYTGTSGGAYNEQFF.

The CDR3 DNA reads TGTGCCAGTAAGACAGGTTTTGGTTATCAGCCCCAGCATTTT. Translating gives CASKTGFGYQPQHF. V usage is TRBV19 and J usage is TRBJ1-5; tentatively, D is TRBD1 (6 bases). Between the trimmed V and J ends, which lost 7 bases and 5 bases, there was a span of 15 bases. This CDR3 has 14 amino acids. The germline CDR1 and CDR2 sequences are LNHDA and SQIVND (reference sequence). The full variable domain, rest sourced from reference TRBV19 and TRBJ1-5, is DGGITQSPKYLFRKEGQNVTLSCEQNLNHDAMYWYRQDPGQGLRLIYYSQIVNDFQKGDIAEGYSVSREKKESFPLTVTSAQKNPTAFYLCASKTGFGYQPQHFGDGTRLSIL.

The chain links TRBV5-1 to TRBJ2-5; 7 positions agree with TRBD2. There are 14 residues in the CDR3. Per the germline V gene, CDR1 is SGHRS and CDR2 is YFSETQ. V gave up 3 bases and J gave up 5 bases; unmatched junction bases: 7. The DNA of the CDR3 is TGCGCCAGCAGCTGGAGCGGGGAGTGGGAGACCCAGTACTTC. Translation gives CASSWSGEWETQYF. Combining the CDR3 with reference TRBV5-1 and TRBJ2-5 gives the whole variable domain KAGVTQTPRYLIKTRGQQVTLSCSPISGHRSVSWYQQTPGQGLQFLFEYFSETQRNKGNFPGRFSGRQFSNSRSEMNVSTLELGDSALYLCASSWSGEWETQYFGPGTRLLVL.

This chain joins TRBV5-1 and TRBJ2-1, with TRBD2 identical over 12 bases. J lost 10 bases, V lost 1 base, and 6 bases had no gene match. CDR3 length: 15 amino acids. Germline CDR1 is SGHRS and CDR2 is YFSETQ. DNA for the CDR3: TGCGCCAGCAGCTTGCCCGATCTAGCGGGAGGGGAGCAGTTCTTC. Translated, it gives CASSLPDLAGGEQFF.

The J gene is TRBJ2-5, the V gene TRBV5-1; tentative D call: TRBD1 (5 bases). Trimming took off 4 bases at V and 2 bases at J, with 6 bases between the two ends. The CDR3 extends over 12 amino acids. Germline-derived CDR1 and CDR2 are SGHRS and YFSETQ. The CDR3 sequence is CASSQGQETQYF. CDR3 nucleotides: TGCGCCAGCAGCCAGGGACAAGAGACCCAGTACTTC.

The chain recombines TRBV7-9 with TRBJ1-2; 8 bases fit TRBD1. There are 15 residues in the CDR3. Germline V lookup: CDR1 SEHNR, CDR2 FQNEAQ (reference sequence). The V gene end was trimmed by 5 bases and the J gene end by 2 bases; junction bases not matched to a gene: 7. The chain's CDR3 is CASSRGQAINYGYTF. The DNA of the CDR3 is TGTGCCAGCAGCCGGGGACAGGCGATCAACTATGGCTACACCTTC.

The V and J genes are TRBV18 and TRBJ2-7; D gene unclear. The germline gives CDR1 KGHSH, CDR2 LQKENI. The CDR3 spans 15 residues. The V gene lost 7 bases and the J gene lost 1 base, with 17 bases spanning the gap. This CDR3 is CASCLVAESSYEQYF. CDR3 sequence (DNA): TGTGCCAGCTGCCTCGTGGCCGAATCATCCTACGAGCAGTACTTC.

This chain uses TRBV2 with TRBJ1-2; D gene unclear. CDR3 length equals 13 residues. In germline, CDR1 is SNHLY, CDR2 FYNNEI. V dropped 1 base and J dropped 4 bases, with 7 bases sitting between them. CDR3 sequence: CASSEGLSYGYTF. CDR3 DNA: TGTGCCAGCAGTGAAGGCCTATCCTATGGCTACACCTTC. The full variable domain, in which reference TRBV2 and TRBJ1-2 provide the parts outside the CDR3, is EPEVTQTPSHQVTQMGQEVILRCVPISNHLYFYWYRQILGQKVEFLVSFYNNEISEKSEIFDDQFSVERPDGSNFTLKIRSTKLEDSAMYFCASSEGLSYGYTFGSGTRLTVV.